One sample yielded the 21 T cell receptor beta chains listed below, sequenced in a study of Tregs in tolerant kidney transplant recipients. Assay used: immunoSEQ multiplex PCR; TCRdb lists only in-frame clones, some missing. The sample includes 60,000 to 70,000 clones, 92% of them seen just once. The sample here was CD8+ T cells from blood, taken before the transplant. Source of these receptors: a human donor who received a combined kidney and bone marrow transplant.

The rearrangement uses TRBV6-6 and TRBJ2-7; TRBD1 matches at 10 bases. Per germline, CDR1 MNHNY and CDR2 SVGAGI (reference sequence). J lost 3 bases, V lost 2 bases, and 4 bases had no gene match. The CDR3 covers 15 residues. For the CDR3, the DNA is TGTGCCAGCAGTTACCCGGACAGGGGGATCTACGAGCAGTACTTC. It specifies CASSYPDRGIYEQYF.

The table lists this clone with a count of one. This chain links TRBV7-9 with TRBJ2-2; 14 bases are a match to TRBD2. The CDR3 has 16 residues. V dropped 5 bases and J dropped 6; count of bases not matched to a gene: 5. The germline gives CDR1 SEHNR, CDR2 FQNEAQ (reference sequence). For the CDR3, the DNA is TGTGCCAGCAGCACCGGGACTAGCGGGAGCGCCGGGGAGCTGTTTTTT. Its translation is CASSTGTSGSAGELFF.

The J gene is TRBJ1-3, the V gene TRBV27; possible D gene TRBD1, 5 bases. V was cut by 5 bases and J by 2 bases, with 13 bases left in between. This CDR3 region has 15 residues. The germline CDR1 and CDR2 sequences are MNHEY and SMNVEV (reference sequence). The CDR3 loop reads CASSPFGGAGNTIYF. Written as DNA, the CDR3 is TGTGCCAGCAGTCCATTCGGGGGGGCTGGAAACACCATATATTTT.

The rearrangement links TRBV5-6 to TRBJ1-3, with D tentatively TRBD1 (6 bases). V was trimmed by 4 bases and J by 4 bases, leaving 15 bases between them. Germline values: CDR1 SGHDT, CDR2 YYEEEE. The CDR3 length is 15 residues. The CDR3 DNA reads as TGTGCCAGCAGCCTGGGCCCAGGGGTAGGAAACACCATATATTTT. Translation: CASSLGPGVGNTIYF.

The genes are TRBV30 and TRBJ2-3; 7 bases match TRBD2. Germline CDR1 and CDR2: GTSNPN and SVGIG (reference sequence). The CDR3 runs to 14 residues. Trimming took 1 base from V and 3 from J; bases not matched to a gene: 4. The CDR3 coding sequence is TGTGCCTGGAGTGCCGCGGGAGCGACAGATACGCAGTATTTT. Its protein product is CAWSAAGATDTQYF.

The rearrangement uses TRBV7-2 and TRBJ2-7, with TRBD2 matching 8 bases. The CDR3 loop spans 14 amino acids. The trim removed 5 bases at V and 6 bases at J, leaving 9 bases unmatched. Germline CDR1 is SGHTA and CDR2 is FQGNSA. CDR3 DNA: TGTGCCAGCAGCCCCGGGGGGGACTACGCCGAGCAGTACTTC. This gives the protein CASSPGGDYAEQYF.

In this sample, this clone turned up once. The CDR3 region is CASSQTSGKTYF. The CDR3 nucleotides read TGTGCCAGCAGCCAGACTAGCGGGAAGACATACTTC. The chain is built from TRBV7-9 and TRBJ2-7, with 11 bases matching TRBD2. Germline CDR1 and CDR2: SEHNR and FQNEAQ (reference sequence). This CDR3 region has 12 residues. Germline trimming cut 5 bases from V and 13 bases from J; bases unmatched to any gene: 7.

The V and J genes are TRBV6-5 and TRBJ1-6, with D possibly matching TRBD1 (5 bases). Germline V gene data show CDR1 as MNHEY and CDR2 as SVGAGI. Deletions cut 0 bases from V and 9 bases from J, with 12 bases between. This CDR3 is 15 amino acids long. CDR3 nucleotides: TGTGCCAGCAGTTACTCGGAGGGACCCGTTTCACCCCTCCACTTT. Translating it yields CASSYSEGPVSPLHF.

The rearrangement uses TRBV28 and TRBJ2-1; tentatively, D is TRBD2 (5 bases). This CDR3 comprises 16 residues. Germline lookup yields CDR1 MDHEN and CDR2 SYDVKM. Deletions cut 7 bases from V and 8 bases from J, with 24 bases between. This CDR3 is CASTFMRVRDLDEQFF. Written as DNA, the CDR3 is TGTGCCAGCACTTTCATGAGGGTTCGAGACCTCGATGAGCAGTTCTTC.

A few counts support this clone. This chain joins TRBV28 and TRBJ2-7, with 10 bases that match TRBD1. Germline V gene lookup returns CDR1 MDHEN and CDR2 SYDVKM. This CDR3 comprises 14 residues. Trimming removed 7 bases from V and 7 bases from J; junction bases left unmatched: 10. CDR3 sequence: CASTPGQGFFEQYF. The CDR3 DNA reads as TGTGCCAGCACTCCGGGACAGGGGTTTTTTGAGCAGTACTTC.

This chain uses TRBV30 with TRBJ1-1; D unresolved. CDR3 size: 13 residues. Germline V CDR1 and CDR2: GTSNPN, SVGIG (reference sequence). Deletions cut 1 base from V and 4 bases from J, with 10 bases between. The CDR3, as DNA: TGTGCCTGGAGTGAGGGAGTAGGCACTGAAGCTTTCTTT. Translated, it gives CAWSEGVGTEAFF.

The chain combines TRBV10-3 with TRBJ1-1, with 9 bases that match TRBD1. This CDR3 has 16 amino acids. V lost 7 bases and J lost 0; bases outside the gene matches: 9. Germline V lookup: CDR1 ENHRY, CDR2 SYGVKD. The CDR3 DNA reads TGTGCCATCAAGAGCAGGACAGGGGATATGAACACTGAAGCTTTCTTT. It translates to CAIKSRTGDMNTEAFF.

The gene calls are TRBV28 and TRBJ2-2, with D tentatively TRBD2 (6 bases). V was clipped by 11 bases and J by 4 bases, with 8 bases between them. The CDR3 runs to 11 residues. CDR1 MDHEN and CDR2 SYDVKM come from the germline V gene. The CDR3 DNA reads TGTGCCGGGCGGGGCACCGGGGAGCTGTTTTTT. Translating it yields CAGRGTGELFF.

The chain recombines TRBV2 with TRBJ2-1, with D perhaps matching TRBD2 (6 bases). This CDR3 spans 15 amino acids. Germline assignment: CDR1 SNHLY and CDR2 FYNNEI. V gave up 9 bases and J gave up 9 bases, with 24 bases separating them. CDR3 residues: CARSGRDWISSEQFF. The CDR3 region has the DNA TGTGCCAGATCGGGACGGGACTGGATATCAAGTGAGCAGTTCTTC.

This rearrangement joins TRBV4-1 to TRBJ2-7; possibly TRBD1 for D (6 bases). The CDR3 runs to 15 residues. CDR1 and CDR2 (germline): MGHRA, YSYEKL. Trimming stripped 0 bases from V and 3 bases from J, with 12 bases between. This chain's CDR3 is CASSQDSGVVYEQYF. Written as DNA, the CDR3 is TGCGCCAGCAGCCAAGATTCAGGGGTTGTCTACGAGCAGTACTTC.

The rearrangement links TRBV30 to TRBJ2-1; TRBD2 agrees at 13 bases. The CDR3 spans 16 residues. V was clipped by 4 bases and J by 6 bases; unmatched bases: 9. Germline V gene sequence: CDR1 GTSNPN, CDR2 SVGIG (reference sequence). The CDR3 nucleotides read TGTGCCTGGATGATTCCGGGACTAGCGGGGTTCAATGAGCAGTTCTTC. Translated: CAWMIPGLAGFNEQFF.

The CDR3 loop reads CASSLTSGGADTQYF. CDR3 DNA sequence: TGTGCCAGCAGCTTAACTAGCGGGGGGGCCGATACGCAGTATTTT. The chain carries TRBV7-9 and TRBJ2-3, with 13 bases matching TRBD2. CDR3 length: 15 residues. CDR1 SEHNR and CDR2 FQNEAQ come from the germline V gene (reference sequence). The V and J ends lost 2 bases and 6 bases, in that order; junction bases with no gene match: 2.

The chain employs TRBV5-8 and TRBJ2-1, with D possibly being TRBD2 (7 bases). The CDR3 is made up of 17 amino acids. V lost 4 bases, J lost 8 bases, and 25 bases lay in between. The germline V gene has CDR1 SGHTS and CDR2 YDEGEE. This CDR3 reads CASSPAPRGAKSDEQFF. The CDR3 nucleotides are TGTGCCAGCAGCCCAGCTCCCCGGGGGGCAAAATCCGATGAGCAGTTCTTC.

V is TRBV4-2 and J is TRBJ1-2; D might be TRBD1 (5 bases). Trimming removed 11 bases at V and 0 bases at J, with 13 bases between. The germline gives CDR1 LGHNA, CDR2 YNFKEQ. The CDR3 contains 13 residues. CDR3 protein: CAGTSQANYGYTF. The CDR3 bases are TGTGCCGGCACATCACAGGCTAACTATGGCTACACCTTC.

V is TRBV30 and J is TRBJ2-3; 7 bases are a match to TRBD2. Germline V gene data show CDR1 as GTSNPN and CDR2 as SVGIG (reference sequence). The CDR3 is 16 residues long. Unmatched junction bases numbered 15, after V lost 7 bases and J lost 2 bases. CDR3 sequence reads: CASGGGSGFPTDTQYF. For the CDR3, the DNA is TGTGCCTCGGGGGGTGGTAGCGGGTTTCCCACAGATACGCAGTATTTT. Full variable domain (rest looked up from reference TRBV30 and TRBJ2-3): SQTIHQWPATLVQPVGSPLSLECTVEGTSNPNLYWYRQAAGRGLQLLFYSVGIGQISSEVPQNLSASRPQDRQFILSSKKLLLSDSGFYLCASGGGSGFPTDTQYFGPGTRLTVL.

J is TRBJ2-7 and V is TRBV19, with 12 bases aligning to TRBD2. Per the germline V gene, CDR1 is LNHDA and CDR2 is SQIVND (reference sequence). CDR3 length: 15 amino acids. With V trimmed by 2 bases and J by 2 bases, 1 base remained unmatched. The CDR3 DNA sequence: TGTGCCAGTAGTATAAGGACTAGCGGGGCCTACGAGCAGTACTTC. It yields the protein CASSIRTSGAYEQYF. The variable domain in full, completed from reference TRBV19 and TRBJ2-7, reads DGGITQSPKYLFRKEGQNVTLSCEQNLNHDAMYWYRQDPGQGLRLIYYSQIVNDFQKGDIAEGYSVSREKKESFPLTVTSAQKNPTAFYLCASSIRTSGAYEQYFGPGTRLTVT.